This T cell receptor (beta chain) was captured by sequencing in a study of CD8+ T cells in alopecia areata. Study results and caveats: Administration of tofacitinib significantly diminished scalp clonality and expanded CD8+ clones within the top 100. Persistence of many expanded lesional clones was seen in scalp and blood during tofacitinib.

Comments on this clone: Its antigen is unknown.

Specified treatment: oral pan-JAK inhibitor, 5-10 mg twice daily. Extracted from the samples, RNA was reverse transcribed into cDNA to serve as the sequencing template. Sequencing was performed with immunoSEQ multiplex PCR; in TCRdb, only in-frame clones are kept and a portion is missing. The sample lists under 150,000 clones; around 53% were seen once. The germline V and J ends were trimmed by 2 bases and 4 bases, with 11 bases remaining between them. Germline V lookup: CDR1 GTSNPN, CDR2 SVGIG (reference sequence). The CDR3 consists of 14 residues. The chain carries TRBV30 and TRBJ1-4; D gene uncertain. This TCR derives from a human donor with alopecia areata. The specimen comprised CD4+ T cells sorted from blood, sampled at week 4, from a patient treated with tofacitinib. DNA for the CDR3: TGTGCCTGGAGTTCTGGACTGATTAATGAAAAACTGTTTTTT. Translating it yields CAWSSGLINEKLFF.